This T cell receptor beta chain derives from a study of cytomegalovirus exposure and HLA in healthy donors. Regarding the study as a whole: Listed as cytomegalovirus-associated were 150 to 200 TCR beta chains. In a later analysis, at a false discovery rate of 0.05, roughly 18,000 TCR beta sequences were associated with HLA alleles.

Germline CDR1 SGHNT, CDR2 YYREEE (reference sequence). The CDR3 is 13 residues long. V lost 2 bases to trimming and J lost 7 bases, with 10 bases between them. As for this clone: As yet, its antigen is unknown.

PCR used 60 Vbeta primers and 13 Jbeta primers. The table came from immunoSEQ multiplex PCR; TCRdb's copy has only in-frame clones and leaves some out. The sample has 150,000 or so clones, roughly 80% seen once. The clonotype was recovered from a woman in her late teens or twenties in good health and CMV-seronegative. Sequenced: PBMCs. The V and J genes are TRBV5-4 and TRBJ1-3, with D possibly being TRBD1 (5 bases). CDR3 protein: CASSFRAGNTIYF. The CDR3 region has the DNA TGTGCCAGCAGCTTCAGGGCCGGGAACACCATATATTTT.